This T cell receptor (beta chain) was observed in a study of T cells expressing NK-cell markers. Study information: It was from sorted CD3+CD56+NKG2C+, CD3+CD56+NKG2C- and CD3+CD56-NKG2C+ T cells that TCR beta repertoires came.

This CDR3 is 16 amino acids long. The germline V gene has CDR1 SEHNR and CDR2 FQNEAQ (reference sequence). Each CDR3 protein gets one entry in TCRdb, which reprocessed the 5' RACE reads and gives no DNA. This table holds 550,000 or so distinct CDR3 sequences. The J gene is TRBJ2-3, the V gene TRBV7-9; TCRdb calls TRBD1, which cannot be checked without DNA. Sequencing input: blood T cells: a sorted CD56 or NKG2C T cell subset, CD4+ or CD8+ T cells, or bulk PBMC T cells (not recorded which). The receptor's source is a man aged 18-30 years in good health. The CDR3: CASSYGAVVPTDTQYF. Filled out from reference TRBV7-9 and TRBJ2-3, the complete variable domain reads DTGVSQNPRHKITKRGQNVTFRCDPISEHNRLYWYRQTLGQGPEFLTYFQNEAQLEKSRLLSDRFSAERPKGSFSTLEIQRTEQGDSAMYLCASSYGAVVPTDTQYFGPGTRLTVL.